This T cell receptor (beta chain) was profiled in a study of T cell responses to AZD1222 COVID-19 vaccine. V lost 0 bases, J lost 2 bases, and 7 bases lay in between. Germline values: CDR1 GTSNPN, CDR2 SVGIG (reference sequence). CDR3 length: 14 residues. Clones were read by immunoSEQ multiplex PCR, and TCRdb kept only the in-frame ones, dropping some. The sample has roughly 150,000 clones, around 90% seen once; the top ten hold over 3%. About this clone itself: Its target is not known.

Points from the study as a whole: CD4 TCRs linked to vaccination spanned spike, dominating at 160-218 and 743-854.

Doses given second, at about 4 or about 12 weeks, were pooled. The receptor comes from an adult who received the AZD1222 COVID-19 vaccine. The chain combines TRBV30 with TRBJ1-4; tentative D call: TRBD1 (6 bases). Source: peripheral blood, taken 28 days after the second AZD1222 dose. CDR3 DNA sequence: TGTGCCTGGAGTGTCCAGGGGACTAATGAAAAACTGTTTTTT. Translation gives CAWSVQGTNEKLFF.